This T cell receptor beta chain appears in the sequencing data of a study of identical twins. This clonotype turned up a few times. Healthy Caucasians made up all donors. A template switching step contributed a universal primer site, while unique molecular identifiers were present in the cDNA. Via MiXCR, TCRdb re-called the 5' RACE reads, giving one row per CDR3 protein. Among some 630,000 distinct CDR3 sequences listed, roughly 7.2% were seen once. These data were also filed under a second study, of yellow fever vaccine responses in identical twins.

Material: PBMCs. The TCR was taken from a young woman in good health.

CDR3 DNA sequence: TGTGCCAGCAGTGAATCCTCTGGATACGAGCAGTACGTC. Protein: CASSESSGYEQYV. The J gene is TRBJ2-7, the V gene TRBV6-1; D call uncertain. V was trimmed by 2 bases and J by 4 bases, leaving 9 bases between them. The CDR3 spans 13 residues. Germline CDR1 is MNHNS and CDR2 is SASEGT.